What follows is one TCR beta chain and its context. No antigen is known for it. Investigators sought sequencing depths of between 1 in 200,000 and 1 in 1 million T cells. Method: immunoSEQ multiplex PCR; TCRdb's copy keeps in-frame clones and lacks some. The data contain about 140,000 clones, 60% to 80% of them seen just once; the ten biggest clones take up less than 30%. Genomic DNA in a quantity of around 2 micrograms was derived from cryopreserved PBMCs for TCR beta libraries. The entry originates in a study of cytotoxic CD8 clonotypes in ibrutinib-treated CLL. Overall study context: Treatment had run for a median approximately twelve months, range 6 to 36, when response samples were taken.

Study-wide results and limits: Samples were collected at differing times from sustained-remission and progressing patients.

Germline lookup yields CDR1 SGHTS and CDR2 YDEGEE. This CDR3 spans 16 amino acids. After removal of 4 bases from V and 14 bases from J, the junction contained 17 bases not matched to a gene. The J gene is TRBJ1-6, the V gene TRBV5-8; 8 bases map to TRBD1. The TCR was taken from a human donor with chronic lymphocytic leukemia. Here the sequenced sample was PBMCs, taken after 12 months of ibrutinib treatment. The CDR3 spells CASSPIQGAVDRSLHF. In DNA, the CDR3 is TGTGCCAGCAGCCCGATCCAGGGGGCGGTTGACCGTTCCCTCCACTTT.